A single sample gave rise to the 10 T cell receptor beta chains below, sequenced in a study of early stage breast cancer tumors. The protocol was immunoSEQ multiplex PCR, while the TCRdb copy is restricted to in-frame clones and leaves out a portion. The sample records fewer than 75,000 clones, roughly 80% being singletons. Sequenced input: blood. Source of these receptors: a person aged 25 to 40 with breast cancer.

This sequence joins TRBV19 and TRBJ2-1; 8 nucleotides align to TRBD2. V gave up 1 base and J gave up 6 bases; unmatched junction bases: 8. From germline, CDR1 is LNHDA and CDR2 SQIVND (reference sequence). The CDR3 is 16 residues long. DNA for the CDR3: TGTGCCAGTAGTATAGTCTCGGGAGGGCACGGCAATGAGCAGTTCTTC. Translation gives CASSIVSGGHGNEQFF. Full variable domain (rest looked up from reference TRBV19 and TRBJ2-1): DGGITQSPKYLFRKEGQNVTLSCEQNLNHDAMYWYRQDPGQGLRLIYYSQIVNDFQKGDIAEGYSVSREKKESFPLTVTSAQKNPTAFYLCASSIVSGGHGNEQFFGPGTRLTVL.

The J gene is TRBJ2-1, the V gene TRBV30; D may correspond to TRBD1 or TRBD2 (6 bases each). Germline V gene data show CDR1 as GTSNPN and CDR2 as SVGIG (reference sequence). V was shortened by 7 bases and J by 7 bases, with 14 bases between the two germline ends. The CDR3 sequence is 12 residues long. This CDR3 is CASLGGWNEQFF. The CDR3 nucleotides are TGTGCCTCTCTGGGGGGCTGGAATGAGCAGTTCTTC.

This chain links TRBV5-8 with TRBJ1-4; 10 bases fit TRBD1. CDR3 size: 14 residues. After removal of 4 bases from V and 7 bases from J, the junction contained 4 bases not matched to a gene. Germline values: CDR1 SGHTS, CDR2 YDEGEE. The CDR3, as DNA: TGTGCCAGCAGCCGTGGACAGGGGGGTGAAAAACTGTTTTTT. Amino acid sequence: CASSRGQGGEKLFF. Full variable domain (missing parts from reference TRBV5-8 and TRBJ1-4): EAGVTQSPTHLIKTRGQQATLRCSPISGHTSVYWYQQALGLGLQFLLWYDEGEERNRGNFPPRFSGRQFPNYSSELNVNALELEDSALYLCASSRGQGGEKLFFGSGTQLSVL.

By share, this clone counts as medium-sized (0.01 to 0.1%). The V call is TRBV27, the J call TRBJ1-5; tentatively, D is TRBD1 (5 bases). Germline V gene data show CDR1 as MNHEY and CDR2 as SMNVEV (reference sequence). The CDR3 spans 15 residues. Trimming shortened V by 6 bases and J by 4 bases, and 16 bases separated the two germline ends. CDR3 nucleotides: TGTGCCAGCAGCTGGGACGGAGGTTTAAATCAGCCCCAGCATTTT. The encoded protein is CASSWDGGLNQPQHF.

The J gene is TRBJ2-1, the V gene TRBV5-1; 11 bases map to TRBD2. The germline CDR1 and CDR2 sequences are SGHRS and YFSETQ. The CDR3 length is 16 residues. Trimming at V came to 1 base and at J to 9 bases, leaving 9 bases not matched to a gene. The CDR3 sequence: CASSLFIAGGVGEQFF. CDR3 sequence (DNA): TGCGCCAGCAGCTTGTTCATAGCGGGAGGGGTGGGTGAGCAGTTCTTC.

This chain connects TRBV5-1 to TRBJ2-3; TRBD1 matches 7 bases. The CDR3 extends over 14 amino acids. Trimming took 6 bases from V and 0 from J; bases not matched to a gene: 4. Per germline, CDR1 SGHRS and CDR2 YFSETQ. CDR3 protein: CASTSGQSTDTQYF. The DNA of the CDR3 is TGCGCCAGCACCTCGGGACAGAGCACAGATACGCAGTATTTT.

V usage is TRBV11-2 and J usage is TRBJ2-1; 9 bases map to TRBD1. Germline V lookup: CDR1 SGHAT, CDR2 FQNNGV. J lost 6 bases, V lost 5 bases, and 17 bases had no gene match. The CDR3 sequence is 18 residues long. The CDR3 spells CASSLQGGGQGLFNEQFF. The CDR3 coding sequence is TGTGCCAGCAGCCTGCAAGGTGGGGGACAGGGTCTTTTCAATGAGCAGTTCTTC.

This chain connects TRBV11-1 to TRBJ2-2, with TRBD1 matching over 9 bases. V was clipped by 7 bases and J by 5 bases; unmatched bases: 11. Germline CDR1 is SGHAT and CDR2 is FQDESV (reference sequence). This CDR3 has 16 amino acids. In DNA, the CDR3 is TGTGCCAGCAAGCGGGACAGGGCTGGGAAAACCGGGGAGCTGTTTTTT. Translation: CASKRDRAGKTGELFF.

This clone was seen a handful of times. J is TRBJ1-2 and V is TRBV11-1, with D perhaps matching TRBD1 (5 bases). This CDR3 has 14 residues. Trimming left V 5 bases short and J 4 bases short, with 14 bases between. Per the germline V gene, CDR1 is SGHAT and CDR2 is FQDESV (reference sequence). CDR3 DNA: TGTGCCAGCAGCCTGGGGCCGGCAGGCTATGGCTACACCTTC. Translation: CASSLGPAGYGYTF. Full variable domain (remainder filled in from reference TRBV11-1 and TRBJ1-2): EAEVAQSPRYKITEKSQAVAFWCDPISGHATLYWYRQILGQGPELLVQFQDESVVDDSQLPKDRFSAERLKGVDSTLKIQPAELGDSAMYLCASSLGPAGYGYTFGSGTRLTVV.

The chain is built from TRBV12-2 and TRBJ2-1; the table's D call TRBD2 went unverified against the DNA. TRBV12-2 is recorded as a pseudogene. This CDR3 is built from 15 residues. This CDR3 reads CASRLPPARLVFQFF. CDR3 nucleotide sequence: TGTGCAAGTCGCTTACCCCCGGCCCGACTAGTTTTTCAGTTCTTC.